The clone carrying this T cell receptor (beta chain) was recorded a few times. The data were taken from a study of T-cell reconstitution after alpha-beta-depleted transplantation in children. V lost 1 base and J lost 3, with 0 bases in between. The CDR3 has 11 amino acids. Germline V lookup: CDR1 MNHEY, CDR2 SVGEGT. Unique molecular identifiers were incorporated when the TCRbeta library was constructed. One entry per CDR3 protein, called by TCRdb with MiXCR from the PCR reads. In the table there are about 240,000 distinct CDR3 sequences, approximately 12% of which are singletons. The genes are TRBV6-2 or TRBV6-3 and TRBJ1-1; D unclear. The sample was PBMCs from the stem cell graft donor, taken from the stem cell graft. The source of this sequence is a human donor who donated a stem cell graft to a child with acute lymphoblastic leukemia. The CDR3 loop is CASSYYTEAFF. The CDR3 nucleotides are TGTGCCAGCAGTTACTACACTGAAGCTTTCTTT.